The 12 T cell receptor beta chains listed next were all sequenced from one sample in a study of cytomegalovirus exposure and HLA in healthy donors (dated by TCRdb to 2016 to 2017). Library preparation used the immunoSEQ multiplex PCR assay. A mixture of 60 forward primers for TCR Vbeta segments and 13 reverse primers for TCR Jbeta segments was used in the multiplex PCR. The immuneACCESS repertoire file appears here via TCRdb, limited to in-frame rearrangements. These files lack a portion of the clones; in checked studies, under half of the deficit traces to unresolved V genes, and the cause of the others is not known. For this sample the table gives about 93,000 clones, of which approximately 72% were detected only once. About 3% of the sample is taken by the ten largest. Sequencing used PBMCs. These receptors all stem from a woman between 40 and 50 years old in good health and CMV-seronegative.

The rearrangement links TRBV6-1 to TRBJ1-2, with 8 positions matching TRBD1. The germline gives CDR1 MNHNS, CDR2 SASEGT. The length of the CDR3 is 17 residues. Losses at the gene ends were 1 base for V and 5 bases for J; bases not matched to a gene: 12. CDR3 amino acids: CASSEVDGQGVLYGYTF. The CDR3 DNA reads TGTGCCAGCAGTGAAGTAGACGGACAGGGCGTTCTATATGGCTACACCTTC.

This clone was seen only once. This chain connects TRBV27 to TRBJ2-3; TRBD2 is a possible D gene (6 bases). The germline V gene encodes CDR1 MNHEY and CDR2 SMNVEV (reference sequence). The ends were cut back, 3 bases at V and 3 bases at J, with 13 bases in the middle. The CDR3 sequence is 15 residues long. CDR3 nucleotides: TGTGCCAGCAGTTTCCCCGGGAGTATAACAGATACGCAGTATTTT. This codes for CASSFPGSITDTQYF.

The genes are TRBV28 and TRBJ2-1, with 8 bases fitting TRBD2. The CDR3 extends over 15 amino acids. Germline values: CDR1 MDHEN, CDR2 SYDVKM. Unmatched junction bases numbered 10, after V lost 7 bases and J lost 5 bases. Here the CDR3 DNA reads TGTGCCAGCATGGGAGCGGGAGAAAGGCACAATGAGCAGTTCTTC. Residues: CASMGAGERHNEQFF.

The chain uses TRBV28 and TRBJ2-5; TRBD1 aligns across 7 bases. Trimming cost V 6 bases and J 7 bases; bases outside gene matches: 11. Germline V gives CDR1 MDHEN, CDR2 SYDVKM. CDR3 length: 14 residues. The CDR3 region is CASRGTARIGTQYF. In DNA form, the CDR3 reads TGTGCCAGCAGAGGGACAGCGCGTATCGGGACCCAGTACTTC.

This clone occurred once. The V and J genes are TRBV19 and TRBJ2-7; no firm D call. Germline lookup yields CDR1 LNHDA and CDR2 SQIVND (reference sequence). The CDR3 sequence is 11 residues long. Trimming pared 5 bases from V and 4 bases from J, leaving 6 bases between. The DNA of the CDR3 is TGTGCCAGTAGTTCTCTTTACGAGCAGTACTTC. Protein: CASSSLYEQYF. Variable domain in full (rest from reference TRBV19 and TRBJ2-7): DGGITQSPKYLFRKEGQNVTLSCEQNLNHDAMYWYRQDPGQGLRLIYYSQIVNDFQKGDIAEGYSVSREKKESFPLTVTSAQKNPTAFYLCASSSLYEQYFGPGTRLTVT.

The table lists this clone with a count of one. The V gene is TRBV29-1, the J gene TRBJ2-3; TRBD2 matches at 12 bases. V lost 8 bases and J lost 5; bases outside the gene matches: 8. Germline V gene lookup returns CDR1 SQVTM and CDR2 ANQGSEA. The length of the CDR3 is 14 residues. The CDR3 spells CSFRLAGARDTQYF. The DNA for the CDR3 is TGCAGCTTCCGACTAGCGGGAGCTCGAGATACGCAGTATTTT.

The chain employs TRBV10-3 and TRBJ2-7; weak D call: TRBD2 (5 bases). The CDR3 contains 13 residues. V lost 6 bases to trimming and J lost 4 bases, with 13 bases between them. Germline values: CDR1 ENHRY, CDR2 SYGVKD. The CDR3 here is CAISSSGIYEQYF. In nucleotides, the CDR3 is TGTGCCATCAGCTCCTCCGGGATTTACGAGCAGTACTTC.

This sequence joins TRBV29-1 and TRBJ2-3; 9 bases match TRBD2. This CDR3 is built from 16 residues. V was pared by 4 bases and J by 0 bases, with 8 bases of the junction left unmatched. The V gene's germline CDR1 is SQVTM and CDR2 ANQGSEA. Here the CDR3 DNA reads TGCAGCGTTGGGGGTAGCGGGAGCACTAGCACAGATACGCAGTATTTT. Protein product: CSVGGSGSTSTDTQYF.

This clone was picked up one time. The chain is built from TRBV7-2 and TRBJ2-7; 10 positions agree with TRBD1. The V and J ends lost 3 bases and 7 bases, in that order; junction bases with no gene match: 9. The CDR3 runs 15 residues. The germline V gene encodes CDR1 SGHTA and CDR2 FQGNSA. As DNA, the CDR3 is TGTGCCAGCAGCTTGAGGACAGGGGGTTCTTGGGAGCAGTACTTC. This gives the protein CASSLRTGGSWEQYF.

The gene calls are TRBV4-2 and TRBJ2-7; D gene uncertain. Trimming cost V 1 base and J 2 bases, with 9 bases left between them. The germline V gene encodes CDR1 LGHNA and CDR2 YNFKEQ. This CDR3 comprises 14 residues. The CDR3 loop reads CASSQGGPAYEQYF. DNA of the CDR3: TGTGCCAGCAGCCAAGGAGGTCCAGCCTACGAGCAGTACTTC.

The chain uses TRBV28 and TRBJ2-7; TRBD2 might be the D (5 bases). With 7 bases removed from V and 6 bases from J, the gap between germline ends came to 13 bases. The germline gives CDR1 MDHEN, CDR2 SYDVKM. This CDR3 has 12 amino acids. The CDR3 coding sequence is TGTGCCAGCACCGGACCACGGGGCGAGCAGTACTTC. Translation: CASTGPRGEQYF.

This chain links TRBV5-1 with TRBJ2-3, with no clear D. The germline V and J ends were trimmed by 0 bases and 2 bases, with 13 bases remaining between them. This CDR3 region has 16 residues. In germline, CDR1 is SGHRS, CDR2 YFSETQ. This CDR3 is CASSLDGRVFTDTQYF. The DNA for the CDR3 is TGCGCCAGCAGCTTGGATGGCCGGGTCTTCACAGATACGCAGTATTTT.